The sequence of this T cell receptor beta chain was determined in a study of T cell changes during pregnancy in multiple sclerosis. Sequencing used immunoSEQ multiplex PCR; TCRdb keeps in-frame clones, though not all of them. The table has tens of thousands of clones, about 92% seen once. Trimming took 3 bases from V and 6 from J; bases not matched to a gene: 9. The CDR3 extends over 16 amino acids. The germline V gene has CDR1 SGHDN and CDR2 FVKESK. The chain links TRBV14 to TRBJ2-7; 12 bases are shared with TRBD1. Here the sequenced sample was peripheral blood, taken in the first trimester of pregnancy. This clonotype was sampled from a female donor with multiple sclerosis, enrolled in a pregnancy study. CDR3 nucleotide sequence: TGTGCCAGCAGCCATCGGACCGGGACAGGGGGCGGCGAGCAGTACTTC. Translating it yields CASSHRTGTGGGEQYF.